Described below is a single T cell receptor beta chain sequence and its context. This sample stems from a study of blood T cell repertoires in COVID-19. About the research overall: Some COVID-19 samples were acute and others convalescent; all came from the United States, Italy and Spain. T cells, B-cell-depleted T cells, or PBMCs provided the cDNA or gDNA that served as material.

Per the authors' pipeline: Reference gene primer amplification yielded estimated nucleated cell counts. Measured with immunoSEQ multiplex PCR; TCRdb has only the in-frame clones, and not every one. That table gives V, J and clone size, and the DNA gave D and trimming. The data show about 200,000 clones, with about nine tenths seen just once and 4% to 6% held by the top ten. Germline V CDR1 and CDR2: MNHNY, SVGAGI (reference sequence). There are 13 residues in the CDR3. V shed 7 bases and J 7 bases; nucleotides not matched to a gene: 7. This clonotype was obtained from a middle-aged woman with acute or convalescent COVID-19. Sequenced material: peripheral blood. The chain recombines TRBV6-6 with TRBJ1-5; 7 bases map to TRBD1. CDR3 DNA sequence: TGTGCCAGCAACGACAGGGACGGACAGCCCCAGCATTTT. This codes for CASNDRDGQPQHF.